The 22 T cell receptor beta chains in this list originate from one sample, sequenced in a study of cytomegalovirus exposure and HLA in healthy donors (dated by TCRdb to about 2017). Libraries were built with the immunoSEQ multiplex PCR assay. Imported from immuneACCESS, the table was reduced by TCRdb to in-frame sequences with V and J called. These copies leave out some clones; in studies compared against another copy, an unresolved V gene accounts for under half, and the cause of the remainder is not known. The sample table records 120,000 to 150,000 clones; roughly 86% of these occur just once. The ten largest clones take up over 1.3% of the sample. Sequenced material: PBMCs. These receptors were taken from a woman aged 25 to 39 in good health and CMV-seronegative.

This chain uses TRBV5-1 with TRBJ1-1; no clear D gene. This CDR3 has 15 amino acids. Germline loops: CDR1 SGHRS, CDR2 YFSETQ. V lost 0 bases, J lost 4 bases, and 13 bases lay in between. CDR3 loop: CASSLGVPAGTEAFF. The CDR3 bases are TGCGCCAGCAGCTTGGGTGTCCCGGCGGGCACTGAAGCTTTCTTT. Drawing the rest from reference TRBV5-1 and TRBJ1-1, the complete variable domain is KAGVTQTPRYLIKTRGQQVTLSCSPISGHRSVSWYQQTPGQGLQFLFEYFSETQRNKGNFPGRFSGRQFSNSRSEMNVSTLELGDSALYLCASSLGVPAGTEAFFGQGTRLTVV.

This clone has a single count. CDR3 DNA: TGTGCCAGTAGTATAGGAGGACAGGGTGACACTGAAGCTTTCTTT. This gives the protein CASSIGGQGDTEAFF. The V call is TRBV19, the J call TRBJ1-1; 8 bases match TRBD1. V shed 1 base and J 3 bases; nucleotides not matched to a gene: 4. Germline CDR1 is LNHDA and CDR2 is SQIVND (reference sequence). The CDR3 is 15 residues long.

This sequence joins TRBV6-5 and TRBJ1-1; no clear D. The V and J ends lost 6 bases and 4 bases respectively, with 18 bases between them. This CDR3 is 15 amino acids long. Germline values: CDR1 MNHEY, CDR2 SVGAGI. The CDR3 region has the DNA TGTGCCAGCAGCTTAACGGGAGCGTCGGGCACTGAAGCTTTCTTT. It specifies CASSLTGASGTEAFF.

A word on this clone: In the same sample, other DNA sequences code for this CDR3. The V call is TRBV5-1, the J call TRBJ1-5; D ambiguous. V lost 0 bases and J 2 bases, leaving 6 bases between the germline ends. The CDR3 totals 14 residues. The germline V gene encodes CDR1 SGHRS and CDR2 YFSETQ. The CDR3 loop reads CASSLVGGNQPQHF. CDR3 nucleotides: TGCGCCAGCAGCTTGGTCGGTGGCAATCAGCCCCAGCATTTT.

V gene TRBV5-6 combines with J gene TRBJ1-4; the match to TRBD1 covers 7 bases. V lost 0 bases to trimming and J lost 0 bases; unmatched junction nucleotides: 5. Germline V gene lookup returns CDR1 SGHDT and CDR2 YYEEEE. This CDR3 has 17 residues. In nucleotides, the CDR3 is TGTGCCAGCAGCTTGGAGGGGGCAACCGCAACTAATGAAAAACTGTTTTTT. Residues: CASSLEGATATNEKLFF.

The chain uses TRBV4-1 and TRBJ2-1; D might be TRBD2 (6 bases). This CDR3 is 13 amino acids long. Germline loops: CDR1 MGHRA, CDR2 YSYEKL. V was trimmed by 3 bases and J by 7 bases, leaving 10 bases between them. The CDR3 region has the DNA TGCGCCAGCAGCCAGCGGGGTTGGAATGAGCAGTTCTTC. Encoded protein: CASSQRGWNEQFF.

This clone was detected once. The rearrangement links TRBV6-1 to TRBJ1-2, with D possibly matching TRBD1 (6 bases). Trimming left V 6 bases short and J 1 base short, with 15 bases between. The CDR3 contains 15 residues. Looked up from germline, CDR1 is MNHNS and CDR2 is SASEGT. The CDR3 reads CASSALGGYNYGYTF. The DNA for the CDR3 is TGTGCCAGCAGCGCCTTAGGGGGTTATAACTATGGCTACACCTTC.

This clone was seen more than once but under ten times. The CDR3 sequence is CASSPGTVNSPLHF. The DNA for the CDR3 is TGTGCCAGCAGTCCCGGGACAGTGAATTCACCCCTCCACTTT. The chain joins TRBV28 to TRBJ1-6, with TRBD1 matching over 7 bases. The germline CDR1 and CDR2 sequences are MDHEN and SYDVKM. This CDR3 region has 14 residues. Unmatched junction bases numbered 5, after V lost 5 bases and J lost 7 bases.

CDR3 in DNA: TGTGCCAGCAGTTACTCCGGGACAGGGGGGTCCTACGAGCAGTACTTC. Protein product: CASSYSGTGGSYEQYF. The gene calls are TRBV6-5 and TRBJ2-7, with 11 bases fitting TRBD1. V shed 0 bases and J 1 base; nucleotides not matched to a gene: 2. The germline gives CDR1 MNHEY, CDR2 SVGAGI. This CDR3 is 16 amino acids long.

This chain links TRBV7-2 with TRBJ1-5; D is ambiguous. The length of the CDR3 is 15 residues. The V end was cut by 5 bases, the J end by 1 base, with 12 bases between. In germline, CDR1 is SGHTA, CDR2 FQGNSA. The CDR3 region is CASSPFYSSNQPQHF. DNA for the CDR3: TGTGCCAGCAGCCCATTCTATTCCAGCAATCAGCCCCAGCATTTT.

The chain recombines TRBV7-6 with TRBJ2-3; 9 positions agree with TRBD2. The CDR3 extends over 17 amino acids. CDR1 and CDR2 from the germline V gene are SGHVS and FNYEAQ. Trimming cost V 2 bases and J 0 bases; bases outside gene matches: 6. CDR3 DNA: TGTGCCAGCAGCTTACGGGCGGGGGGGCCCAGCACAGATACGCAGTATTTT. Amino acids: CASSLRAGGPSTDTQYF.

This chain connects TRBV6-6 to TRBJ2-3; TRBD2 might be the D (6 bases). The CDR3 consists of 14 residues. The germline V and J ends were trimmed by 5 bases and 0 bases, with 9 bases remaining between them. The V gene's germline CDR1 is MNHNY and CDR2 SVGAGI (reference sequence). CDR3 DNA: TGTGCCAGCAGTCGTGGGGGGAGCACAGATACGCAGTATTTT. Translation: CASSRGGSTDTQYF.

This clone turned up a few times. The chain combines TRBV5-1 with TRBJ1-6; 9 bases align to TRBD1. With 3 bases clipped from V and 6 bases from J, the junction kept 1 base outside the gene matches. This CDR3 has 14 amino acids. Looked up from germline, CDR1 is SGHRS and CDR2 is YFSETQ. CDR3 sequence (DNA): TGCGCCAGCAGCTCGGGACAGGGTAATTCACCCCTCCACTTT. Protein product: CASSSGQGNSPLHF.

The J gene is TRBJ2-7, the V gene TRBV7-3, with 9 positions matching TRBD2. Trimming took 0 bases from V and 6 from J; bases not matched to a gene: 3. Germline values: CDR1 SGHTA, CDR2 FQGTGA. The length of the CDR3 is 14 residues. Here the CDR3 DNA reads TGTGCCAGCAGCTTAACTAGCGGGGGTAGCGAGCAGTACTTC. This sequence encodes CASSLTSGGSEQYF.

The chain recombines TRBV5-1 with TRBJ2-5; 14 nucleotides agree with TRBD2. Germline CDR1 SGHRS, CDR2 YFSETQ. This CDR3 comprises 16 residues. Trimming removed 3 bases from V and 2 bases from J; junction bases left unmatched: 3. CDR3: CASSSGTSGGQETQYF. The CDR3, as DNA: TGCGCCAGCAGCTCCGGGACTAGCGGGGGACAAGAGACCCAGTACTTC.

For the CDR3, the DNA is TGTGCCAGCAGTGGCAGGGGGCGTTGGGAAATTCAGTACTTC. Translation gives CASSGRGRWEIQYF. The V gene is TRBV2, the J gene TRBJ2-4; 8 nucleotides align to TRBD1. V was clipped by 4 bases and J by 10 bases; unmatched bases: 9. CDR3 length: 14 residues. Per the germline V gene, CDR1 is SNHLY and CDR2 is FYNNEI.

This clone was counted a few times. This chain links TRBV9 with TRBJ1-6; D unclear. V lost 1 base to trimming and J lost 10 bases, with 15 bases between them. The CDR3 length is 15 residues. Per germline, CDR1 SGDLS and CDR2 YYNGEE. As DNA, the CDR3 is TGTGCCAGCAGCGTATCCAACAAGTTCAACTCACCCCTCCACTTT. This translates into CASSVSNKFNSPLHF.

This clone was seen at least ten times. The J gene is TRBJ1-5, the V gene TRBV2, with TRBD1 matching 8 bases. The germline CDR1 and CDR2 sequences are SNHLY and FYNNEI. V gave up 7 bases and J gave up 0 bases; unmatched junction bases: 14. The CDR3 runs to 18 residues. The CDR3 sequence: CASNIGQGRGFSNQPQHF. The CDR3 DNA follows: TGTGCCAGCAATATAGGACAGGGCAGGGGCTTTAGCAATCAGCCCCAGCATTTT.

V is TRBV29-1 and J is TRBJ2-7; D remains ambiguous. CDR1 and CDR2 from the germline V gene are SQVTM and ANQGSEA. Trimming took 5 bases from V and 0 from J, leaving 8 bases between them. The CDR3 spans 12 residues. CDR3 region: CSVQVVSYEQYF. The CDR3 bases are TGCAGCGTTCAGGTTGTCTCCTACGAGCAGTACTTC.

This clone showed up just a few times. This chain links TRBV7-2 with TRBJ2-1; weak D call: TRBD2 (6 bases). Germline values: CDR1 SGHTA, CDR2 FQGNSA. The V and J ends lost 5 bases and 0 bases respectively, with 14 bases between them. The CDR3 has 16 residues. The CDR3 region is CASSRGRSISYNEQFF. The CDR3 DNA reads as TGTGCCAGCAGCAGAGGGAGGAGCATCTCCTACAATGAGCAGTTCTTC.

The rearrangement uses TRBV19 and TRBJ2-1; 12 bases are shared with TRBD2. V lost 5 bases, J lost 7 bases, and 6 bases stayed unmatched. CDR3 size: 15 residues. CDR1 is LNHDA and CDR2 is SQIVND in the germline V gene (reference sequence). The CDR3 sequence: CASSPLAGGLNEQFF. Here the CDR3 DNA reads TGTGCCAGTAGTCCACTAGCGGGGGGTTTGAATGAGCAGTTCTTC.

The rearrangement joins TRBV7-6 to TRBJ2-5; D uncertain. Germline assignment: CDR1 SGHVS and CDR2 FNYEAQ. Trimming stripped 1 base from V and 3 bases from J, with 9 bases between. The CDR3 sequence is 14 residues long. In DNA, the CDR3 is TGTGCCAGCAGCTTAGTGCAGCTAGAAGAGACCCAGTACTTC. Its protein product is CASSLVQLEETQYF.